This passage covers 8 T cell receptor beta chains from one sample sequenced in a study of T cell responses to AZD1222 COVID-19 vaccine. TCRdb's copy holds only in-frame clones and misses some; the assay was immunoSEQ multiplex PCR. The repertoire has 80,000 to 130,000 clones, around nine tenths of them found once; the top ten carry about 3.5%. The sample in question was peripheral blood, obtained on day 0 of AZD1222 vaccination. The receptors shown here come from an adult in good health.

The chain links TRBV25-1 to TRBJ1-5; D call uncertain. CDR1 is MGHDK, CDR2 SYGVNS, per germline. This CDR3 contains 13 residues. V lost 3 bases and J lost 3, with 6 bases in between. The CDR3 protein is CASSDGVNQPQHF. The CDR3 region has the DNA TGTGCCAGCAGTGATGGGGTCAATCAGCCCCAGCATTTT.

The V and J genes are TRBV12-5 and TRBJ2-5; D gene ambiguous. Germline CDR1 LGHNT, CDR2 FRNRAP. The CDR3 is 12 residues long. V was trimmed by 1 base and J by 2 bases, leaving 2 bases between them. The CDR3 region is CASGLGQETQYF. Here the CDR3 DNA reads TGTGCTAGTGGTTTGGGTCAAGAGACCCAGTACTTC.

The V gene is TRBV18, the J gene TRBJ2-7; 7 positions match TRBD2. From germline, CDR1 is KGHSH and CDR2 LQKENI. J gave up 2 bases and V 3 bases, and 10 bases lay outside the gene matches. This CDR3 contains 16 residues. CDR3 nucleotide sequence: TGTGCCAGCTCACCTAAGACCGGGGGGTCAACCTACGAGCAGTACTTC. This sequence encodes CASSPKTGGSTYEQYF.

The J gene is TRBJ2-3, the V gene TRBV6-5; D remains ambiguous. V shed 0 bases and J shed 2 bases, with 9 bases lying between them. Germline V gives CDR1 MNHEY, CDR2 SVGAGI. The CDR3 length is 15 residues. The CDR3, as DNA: TGTGCCAGCAGTTACTCGAGTCTTCTCACAGATACGCAGTATTTT. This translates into CASSYSSLLTDTQYF.

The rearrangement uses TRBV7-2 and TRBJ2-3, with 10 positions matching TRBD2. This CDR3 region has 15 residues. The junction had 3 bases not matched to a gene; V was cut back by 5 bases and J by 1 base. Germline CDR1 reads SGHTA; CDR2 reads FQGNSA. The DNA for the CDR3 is TGTGCCAGCAGCCCTAGCGGGGGAGGCACAGATACGCAGTATTTT. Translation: CASSPSGGGTDTQYF.

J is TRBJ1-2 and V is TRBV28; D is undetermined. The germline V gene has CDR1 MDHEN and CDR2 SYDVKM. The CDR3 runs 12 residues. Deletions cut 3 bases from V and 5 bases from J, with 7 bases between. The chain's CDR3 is CASSFSEYGYTF. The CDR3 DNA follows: TGTGCCAGCAGTTTTTCGGAGTATGGCTACACCTTC.

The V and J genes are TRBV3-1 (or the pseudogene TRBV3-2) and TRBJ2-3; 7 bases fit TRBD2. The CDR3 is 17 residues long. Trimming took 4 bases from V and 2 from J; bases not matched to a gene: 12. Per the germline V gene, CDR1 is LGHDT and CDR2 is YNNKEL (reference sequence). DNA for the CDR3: TGTGCCAGCAGCCCATACCGAAGACTAGCCCTCACAGATACGCAGTATTTT. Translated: CASSPYRRLALTDTQYF.

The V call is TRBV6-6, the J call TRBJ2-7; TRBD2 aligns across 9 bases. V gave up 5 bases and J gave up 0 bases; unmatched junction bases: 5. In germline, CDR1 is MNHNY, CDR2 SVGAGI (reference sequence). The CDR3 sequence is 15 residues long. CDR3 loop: CASSPIAGASYEQYF. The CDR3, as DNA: TGTGCCAGCAGTCCTATAGCGGGGGCCTCCTACGAGCAGTACTTC.